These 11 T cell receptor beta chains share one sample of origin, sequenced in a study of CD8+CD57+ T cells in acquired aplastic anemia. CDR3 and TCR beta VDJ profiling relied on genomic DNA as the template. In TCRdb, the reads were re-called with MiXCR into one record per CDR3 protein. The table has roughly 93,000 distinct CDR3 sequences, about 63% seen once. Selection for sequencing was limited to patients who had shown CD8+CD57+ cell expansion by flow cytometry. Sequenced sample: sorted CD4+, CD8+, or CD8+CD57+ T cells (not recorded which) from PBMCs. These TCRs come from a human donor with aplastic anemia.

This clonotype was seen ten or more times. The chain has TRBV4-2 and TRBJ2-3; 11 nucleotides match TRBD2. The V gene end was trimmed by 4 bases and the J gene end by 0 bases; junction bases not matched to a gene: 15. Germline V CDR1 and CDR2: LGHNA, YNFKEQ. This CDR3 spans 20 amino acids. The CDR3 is CASSPGSYSGGAGSTDTQYF. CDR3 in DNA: TGTGCCAGCAGCCCCGGAAGCTATAGCGGGGGGGCCGGCAGCACAGATACGCAGTATTTT.

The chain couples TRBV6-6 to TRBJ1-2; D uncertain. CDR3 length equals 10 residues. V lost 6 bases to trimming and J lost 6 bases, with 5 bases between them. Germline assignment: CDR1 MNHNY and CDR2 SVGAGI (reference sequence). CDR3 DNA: TGTGCCAGCAGGGTGAATGGCTACACCTTC. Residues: CASRVNGYTF.

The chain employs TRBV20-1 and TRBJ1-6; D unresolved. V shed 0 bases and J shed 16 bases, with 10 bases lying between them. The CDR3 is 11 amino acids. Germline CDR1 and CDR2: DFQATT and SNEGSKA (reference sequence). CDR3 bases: TGCAGTGCTAGAGATGGCTCCTCACTCCACTTT. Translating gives CSARDGSSLHF.

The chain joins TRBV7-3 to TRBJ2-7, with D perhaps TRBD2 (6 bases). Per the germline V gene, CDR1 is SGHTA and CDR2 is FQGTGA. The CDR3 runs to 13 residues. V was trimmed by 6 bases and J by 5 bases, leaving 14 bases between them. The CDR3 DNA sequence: TGTGCCAGCAGTGCCGCCGGCGGGAACGAGCAGTACTTC. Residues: CASSAAGGNEQYF.

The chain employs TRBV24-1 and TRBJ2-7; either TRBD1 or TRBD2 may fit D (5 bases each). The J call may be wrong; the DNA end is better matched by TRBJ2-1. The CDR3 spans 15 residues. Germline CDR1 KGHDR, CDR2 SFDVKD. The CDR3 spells CATSDGTKTHNEQFF. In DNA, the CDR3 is TGTGCCACCAGTGATGGGACCAAAACTCACAATGAGCAGTTCTTC.

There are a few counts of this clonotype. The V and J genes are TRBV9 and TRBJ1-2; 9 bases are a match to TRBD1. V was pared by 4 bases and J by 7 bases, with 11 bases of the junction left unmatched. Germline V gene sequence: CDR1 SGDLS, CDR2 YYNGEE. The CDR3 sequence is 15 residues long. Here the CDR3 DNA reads TGTGCCAGCAGCCCGACGGGACAGGGAGAACGTGGCTACACCTTC. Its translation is CASSPTGQGERGYTF.

CDR3 in amino acids: CATSRGGGAGNQPQHF. DNA for the CDR3: TGTGCCACCAGCAGAGGTGGAGGGGCAGGGAATCAGCCCCAGCATTTT. This chain connects TRBV15 to TRBJ1-5; perhaps TRBD1 as D (5 bases). The germline V gene has CDR1 LNHNV and CDR2 YYDKDF (reference sequence). The length of the CDR3 is 16 residues. Trimming took 1 base from V and 4 from J, leaving 14 bases between them.

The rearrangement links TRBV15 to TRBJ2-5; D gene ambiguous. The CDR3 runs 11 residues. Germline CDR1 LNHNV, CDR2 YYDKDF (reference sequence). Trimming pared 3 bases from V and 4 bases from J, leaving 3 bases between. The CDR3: CATSSLETQYF. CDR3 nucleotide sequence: TGTGCCACCAGCAGCTTAGAGACCCAGTACTTC.

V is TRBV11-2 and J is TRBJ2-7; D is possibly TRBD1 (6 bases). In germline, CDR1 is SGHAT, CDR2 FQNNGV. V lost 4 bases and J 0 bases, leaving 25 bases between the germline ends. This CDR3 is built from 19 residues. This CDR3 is CASSSRAGRAGGSSYEQYF. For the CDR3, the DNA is TGTGCCAGCAGCTCCCGTGCAGGAAGGGCTGGGGGCAGCTCCTACGAGCAGTACTTC.

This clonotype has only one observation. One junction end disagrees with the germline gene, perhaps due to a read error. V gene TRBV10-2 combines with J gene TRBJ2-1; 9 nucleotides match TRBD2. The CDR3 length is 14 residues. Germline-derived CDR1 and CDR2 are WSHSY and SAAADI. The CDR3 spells CASLTSGFGHEQSF. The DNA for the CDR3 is TGCGCCAGCCTCACTAGCGGGTTTGGCCATGAGCAGTCCTTC.

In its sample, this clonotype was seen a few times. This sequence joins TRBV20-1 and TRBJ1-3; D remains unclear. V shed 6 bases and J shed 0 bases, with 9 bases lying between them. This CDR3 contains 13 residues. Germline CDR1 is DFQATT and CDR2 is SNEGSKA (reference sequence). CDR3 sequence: CSAPDGSGNTIYF. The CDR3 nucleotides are TGCAGTGCACCAGACGGCTCTGGAAACACCATATATTTT.